The 30 T cell receptor beta chains given below trace back to one sample, sequenced in a study of blood T cell repertoires in COVID-19. Profiled with immunoSEQ multiplex PCR; TCRdb holds only in-frame clones, not every one. The table lists 65,000 to 90,000 clones, about 86% of them singletons. The source material was peripheral blood. Receptors originate from a woman older than 75 in a cohort sampled during active or convalescent COVID-19.

The chain uses TRBV4-1 and TRBJ1-1; 7 bases are a match to TRBD1. This CDR3 is 17 amino acids long. After removal of 1 base from V and 2 bases from J, the junction contained 10 bases not matched to a gene. Germline-derived CDR1 and CDR2 are MGHRA and YSYEKL. CDR3 nucleotide sequence: TGCGCCAGCAGCCAAGCCGGGGACAGACCTTATAACACTGAAGCTTTCTTT. Translated, it gives CASSQAGDRPYNTEAFF.

The genes are TRBV5-1 and TRBJ2-3; D is perhaps TRBD2 (6 bases). The CDR3 length is 15 residues. Trimming stripped 4 bases from V and 5 bases from J, with 17 bases between. The V gene's germline CDR1 is SGHRS and CDR2 YFSETQ. CDR3 sequence reads: CASSPNLGLQDTQYF. CDR3 nucleotide sequence: TGCGCCAGCAGCCCCAACCTTGGACTACAAGATACGCAGTATTTT.

The sample holds a few counts of this clone. The J gene is TRBJ1-6, the V gene TRBV11-3, with TRBD1 identical over 7 bases. The germline V gene has CDR1 SGHNT and CDR2 YENEEA. This CDR3 is built from 15 residues. The J segment lost 10 bases and the V segment lost 2 bases, leaving 8 bases of the junction unmatched. CDR3 protein: CASSLFGQVRSPLHF. CDR3 sequence (DNA): TGTGCCAGCAGCTTATTTGGACAGGTGCGGTCACCCCTCCACTTT.

J is TRBJ2-5 and V is TRBV24-1; 7 bases fit TRBD2. Per germline, CDR1 KGHDR and CDR2 SFDVKD. Trimming at V came to 9 bases and at J to 2 bases, leaving 11 bases not matched to a gene. The CDR3 is 15 amino acids. CDR3 DNA: TGTGCCACCTTGGGGGGGGGAACTCTTCAAGAGACCCAGTACTTC. Residues: CATLGGGTLQETQYF.

The chain has TRBV12-5 and TRBJ2-1; the D gene is possibly TRBD2 (5 bases). Per the germline V gene, CDR1 is LGHNT and CDR2 is FRNRAP. The CDR3 runs 14 residues. Trimming left V 3 bases short and J 4 bases short, with 10 bases between. CDR3 DNA sequence: TGTGCTAGTGGTTTTGGCAGCGGATACAATGAGCAGTTCTTC. Its protein product is CASGFGSGYNEQFF.

The genes are TRBV6-6 and TRBJ1-5, with D possibly being TRBD1 (6 bases). Germline CDR1 is MNHNY and CDR2 is SVGAGI (reference sequence). This CDR3 has 14 residues. Trimming took off 5 bases at V and 2 bases at J, with 10 bases between the two ends. The CDR3 region is CASSIGQRNQPQHF. The CDR3 nucleotides read TGTGCCAGCAGTATCGGACAGCGCAATCAGCCCCAGCATTTT.

The genes are TRBV6-6 and TRBJ1-1; D uncertain. The germline V gene encodes CDR1 MNHNY and CDR2 SVGAGI (reference sequence). The CDR3 totals 15 residues. V lost 7 bases and J 4 bases, leaving 19 bases between the germline ends. The CDR3 region is CASTSPRGLSTEAFF. The CDR3 DNA sequence: TGTGCCAGCACTTCCCCGAGAGGGTTAAGCACTGAAGCTTTCTTT.

The chain couples TRBV11-2 to TRBJ2-1; 11 positions match TRBD2. The CDR3 length is 17 residues. Germline V lookup: CDR1 SGHAT, CDR2 FQNNGV. The V gene end was trimmed by 0 bases and the J gene end by 9 bases; junction bases not matched to a gene: 10. DNA for the CDR3: TGTGCCAGCAGCTTAGATCTTACTAGCGGGAGTCTAGGTGAGCAGTTCTTC. This translates into CASSLDLTSGSLGEQFF.

This chain links TRBV6-4 with TRBJ1-2; 7 bases line up with TRBD1. The trim removed 0 bases at V and 5 bases at J, leaving 3 bases unmatched. Germline V gene sequence: CDR1 MRHNA, CDR2 SNTAGT. The CDR3 runs to 14 residues. CDR3 DNA: TGTGCCAGCAGTGACTCGGCAGGGGGATATGGCTACACCTTC. Encoded protein: CASSDSAGGYGYTF.

As DNA, the CDR3 is TGTGCCAGCAGCTATGACAGGGAGAGTGACACCATATATTTT. Its translation is CASSYDRESDTIYF. This rearrangement joins TRBV11-2 to TRBJ1-3; 7 positions match TRBD1. This CDR3 comprises 14 residues. Unmatched junction bases numbered 8, after V lost 4 bases and J lost 8 bases. Germline CDR1 is SGHAT and CDR2 is FQNNGV. The full variable domain, with the rest looked up from reference TRBV11-2 and TRBJ1-3, is EAGVAQSPRYKIIEKRQSVAFWCNPISGHATLYWYQQILGQGPKLLIQFQNNGVVDDSQLPKDRFSAERLKGVDSTLKIQPAKLEDSAVYLCASSYDRESDTIYFGEGSWLTVV.

The chain has TRBV30 and TRBJ2-7; 9 nucleotides agree with TRBD1. In germline, CDR1 is GTSNPN, CDR2 SVGIG (reference sequence). The CDR3 length is 15 residues. V shed 1 base, J shed 3 bases, and the junction held 7 bases outside the gene matches. CDR3 DNA: TGTGCCTGGAGTGCTACAGGGGGCGCCCTCTACGAGCAGTACTTC. Amino acid sequence: CAWSATGGALYEQYF. Based on the CDR3 plus reference TRBV30 and TRBJ2-7, the full variable domain is SQTIHQWPATLVQPVGSPLSLECTVEGTSNPNLYWYRQAAGRGLQLLFYSVGIGQISSEVPQNLSASRPQDRQFILSSKKLLLSDSGFYLCAWSATGGALYEQYFGPGTRLTVT.

The rearrangement joins TRBV6-6 to TRBJ2-1, with TRBD2 matching 13 bases. The V and J ends lost 5 bases and 5 bases, in that order; junction bases with no gene match: 9. The CDR3 is 17 amino acids. Germline-derived CDR1 and CDR2 are MNHNY and SVGAGI (reference sequence). The CDR3 nucleotides read TGTGCCAGCAGTCTGCATCGACTAGCGGGAGGTCACAATGAGCAGTTCTTC. Its protein product is CASSLHRLAGGHNEQFF.

The chain uses TRBV6-1 and TRBJ1-6; 9 bases are shared with TRBD1. CDR1 and CDR2 from the germline V gene are MNHNS and SASEGT. With V trimmed by 4 bases and J by 0 bases, 1 base remained unmatched. This CDR3 region has 16 residues. The CDR3 sequence: CASSGGQGSYNSPLHF. CDR3 DNA: TGTGCCAGCAGTGGGGGACAGGGCTCCTATAATTCACCCCTCCACTTT.

The gene calls are TRBV18 and TRBJ2-3; possible D gene TRBD2, 6 bases. This CDR3 comprises 14 residues. The V gene's germline CDR1 is KGHSH and CDR2 LQKENI. Trimming took 5 bases from V and 6 from J, leaving 15 bases between them. CDR3 residues: CASSSLASGDTQYF. CDR3 in DNA: TGTGCCAGCTCATCCCTAGCGTCCGGCGATACGCAGTATTTT.

The J gene is TRBJ1-1, the V gene TRBV20-1; D uncertain. The CDR3 runs 11 residues. Trimming removed 4 bases from V and 0 bases from J, with 3 bases in between. Germline V gene data show CDR1 as DFQATT and CDR2 as SNEGSKA (reference sequence). The CDR3 protein is CSANMNTEAFF. In DNA, the CDR3 is TGCAGTGCTAACATGAACACTGAAGCTTTCTTT.

This chain links TRBV18 with TRBJ1-1, with 10 bases matching TRBD1. CDR1 is KGHSH, CDR2 LQKENI, per germline. The CDR3 covers 14 residues. The ends lost 5 bases at V and 4 bases at J; junction bases unmatched: 4. CDR3 bases: TGTGCCAGCTCAGCGAGACAGGGGGCCACTGAAGCTTTCTTT. Translated, it gives CASSARQGATEAFF.

V gene TRBV28 combines with J gene TRBJ1-1, with TRBD1 matching over 8 bases. From germline, CDR1 is MDHEN and CDR2 SYDVKM. CDR3 length: 13 residues. The V and J ends lost 4 bases and 4 bases, in that order; junction bases with no gene match: 2. For the CDR3, the DNA is TGTGCCAGCAGTTACAGGGGGACCACTGAAGCTTTCTTT. This encodes CASSYRGTTEAFF.

This rearrangement joins TRBV11-2 to TRBJ1-5; D is uncertain. This CDR3 is built from 12 residues. V lost 5 bases, J lost 4 bases, and 6 bases lay in between. The germline V gene encodes CDR1 SGHAT and CDR2 FQNNGV. Here the CDR3 DNA reads TGTGCCAGCAGCACCAGAAATCAGCCCCAGCATTTT. It codes for CASSTRNQPQHF.

The CDR3 nucleotides are TGTGCCAGCAGTGAAGGCAGGGGACGGGGCACTGAAGCTTTCTTT. Its protein is CASSEGRGRGTEAFF. This chain joins TRBV25-1 and TRBJ1-1, with TRBD1 as a possible D gene (6 bases). This CDR3 region has 15 residues. CDR1 MGHDK and CDR2 SYGVNS come from the germline V gene. Deletions cut 2 bases from V and 4 bases from J, with 14 bases between.

The table lists this clone with a few counts. J is TRBJ1-2 and V is TRBV3-1 (or the pseudogene TRBV3-2), with 9 bases aligning to TRBD1. Trimming removed 4 bases from V and 8 bases from J; junction bases left unmatched: 17. CDR3 length equals 17 residues. Per the germline V gene, CDR1 is LGHDT and CDR2 is YNNKEL (reference sequence). CDR3 in amino acids: CASSRASGTGTRQGYTF. The CDR3 bases are TGTGCCAGCAGCCGAGCCTCCGGGACAGGGACTCGACAGGGCTACACCTTC.

The sample holds a few counts of this clone. The rearrangement links TRBV21-1 to TRBJ2-1; whether TRBD2, the table's D call, matches the DNA was not checked. TRBV21-1 represents a pseudogene. This CDR3 is 17 amino acids long. The CDR3 DNA reads TGTGCCAGCAGCCAAAGGAGGGGCAATTACTCCTACAATGAGCAGTTCTTC. Translated: CASSQRRGNYSYNEQFF.

This chain joins TRBV28 and TRBJ1-5, with D maybe TRBD1 (5 bases). Germline V gene sequence: CDR1 MDHEN, CDR2 SYDVKM. The CDR3 spans 16 residues. Trimming pared 7 bases from V and 1 base from J, leaving 17 bases between. CDR3 amino acids: CASNFPLGVSNQPQHF. CDR3 sequence (DNA): TGTGCCAGCAATTTCCCCTTAGGGGTGAGCAATCAGCCCCAGCATTTT.

The rearrangement links TRBV11-2 to TRBJ2-1, with TRBD2 identical over 8 bases. The CDR3 is 14 residues long. Looked up from germline, CDR1 is SGHAT and CDR2 is FQNNGV. The V gene end was trimmed by 2 bases and the J gene end by 7 bases; junction bases not matched to a gene: 4. The CDR3 DNA reads as TGTGCCAGCAGCTTAAACAGCGGGAGTAATGAGCAGTTCTTC. Encoded protein: CASSLNSGSNEQFF. The whole variable domain, remainder taken from reference TRBV11-2 and TRBJ2-1, is EAGVAQSPRYKIIEKRQSVAFWCNPISGHATLYWYQQILGQGPKLLIQFQNNGVVDDSQLPKDRFSAERLKGVDSTLKIQPAKLEDSAVYLCASSLNSGSNEQFFGPGTRLTVL.

The chain uses TRBV13 and TRBJ2-7, with 7 bases aligning to TRBD1. CDR3 size: 16 residues. Germline CDR1 reads PRHDT; CDR2 reads FYEKMQ (reference sequence). With V trimmed by 0 bases and J by 5 bases, 10 bases remained unmatched. This chain's CDR3 is CASSLGQGPRLNEQYF. DNA of the CDR3: TGTGCCAGCAGCTTAGGACAGGGGCCCCGTTTGAACGAGCAGTACTTC.

The rearrangement links TRBV1 to TRBJ2-7; TRBD2 was called by the table and not checked on the DNA. TRBV1 constitutes a pseudogene. CDR3 length: 19 residues. DNA of the CDR3: TGCACCAGCAGCTTGGGGGGACTAGCGGGAGGGCCGCCATACTACGAGCAGTACGTC. Amino acids: CTSSLGGLAGGPPYYEQYV.

V is TRBV5-4 and J is TRBJ2-7; 11 bases map to TRBD2. V lost 2 bases and J lost 4; bases outside the gene matches: 5. Germline assignment: CDR1 SGHNT and CDR2 YYREEE (reference sequence). The CDR3 totals 15 residues. CDR3 sequence reads: CASSLGTSGTYEQYF. CDR3 DNA sequence: TGTGCCAGCAGCTTAGGGACTAGCGGAACTTACGAGCAGTACTTC.

The chain couples TRBV18 to TRBJ2-1; TRBD2 aligns across 7 bases. The CDR3 contains 16 residues. Trimming at V came to 3 bases and at J to 1 base, leaving 6 bases not matched to a gene. Germline assignment: CDR1 KGHSH and CDR2 LQKENI. CDR3 protein: CASSPFDGGSYNEQFF. CDR3 coding DNA: TGTGCCAGCTCACCCTTCGACGGGGGGTCCTACAATGAGCAGTTCTTC.

This rearrangement joins TRBV28 to TRBJ1-1, with 7 positions matching TRBD1. The CDR3 has 15 amino acids. Trimming removed 4 bases from V and 6 bases from J; junction bases left unmatched: 11. Germline loops: CDR1 MDHEN, CDR2 SYDVKM. CDR3 DNA: TGTGCCAGCAGTTATGGATCCAGGGGGGTAGCTGAAGCTTTCTTT. This translates into CASSYGSRGVAEAFF.

This clone has a single count. The genes are TRBV5-1 and TRBJ1-5, with 7 bases identical to TRBD1. J lost 7 bases, V lost 0 bases, and 7 bases had no gene match. This CDR3 has 15 residues. The germline CDR1 and CDR2 sequences are SGHRS and YFSETQ. The CDR3 loop reads CASSLGQGNGQPQHF. In nucleotides, the CDR3 is TGCGCCAGCAGCTTGGGACAGGGTAACGGGCAGCCCCAGCATTTT.

The chain combines TRBV3-1 (or the pseudogene TRBV3-2) with TRBJ2-5, with a weak D call TRBD1 (6 bases). Trimming pared 3 bases from V and 4 bases from J, leaving 18 bases between. CDR3 length equals 16 residues. In germline, CDR1 is LGHDT, CDR2 YNNKEL (reference sequence). The CDR3 sequence: CASSQPFNRVRETQYF. CDR3 bases: TGTGCCAGCAGCCAGCCCTTTAACAGGGTACGAGAGACCCAGTACTTC.